The clone carrying this T cell receptor (beta chain) was detected once. This sample stems from a study of blood T cell repertoires in COVID-19. About the research overall: T cells, B-cell-depleted T cells, or PBMCs supplied cDNA or gDNA.

Between the trimmed V and J ends, which lost 0 bases and 4 bases, there was a span of 19 bases. The germline gives CDR1 SGHRS, CDR2 YFSETQ. This CDR3 contains 17 residues. Method: immunoSEQ multiplex PCR; TCRdb's copy keeps in-frame clones and lacks some. The sample carries under 300,000 clones, about nine tenths recorded once. The rearrangement links TRBV5-1 to TRBJ2-5; TRBD2 might be the D (5 bases). Sequences were obtained from peripheral blood. The sequence was collected from a man in his fifties or sixties who had recovered from COVID-19. This CDR3 reads CASSLGLTGYSGETQYF. The CDR3 bases are TGCGCCAGCAGCTTGGGGCTTACGGGGTATTCGGGAGAGACCCAGTACTTC.